This TCR beta chain was identified during a study of cytomegalovirus exposure and HLA in healthy donors. The PCR contained 60 Vbeta and 13 Jbeta primers. Clones were sequenced by immunoSEQ multiplex PCR, and TCRdb holds only the in-frame ones, with some missing. This sample carries about 130,000 clones, 81% of them seen once, and the ten largest clones take roughly 4.1%. This CDR3 has 16 residues. V lost 2 bases to trimming and J lost 2 bases, with 15 bases between them. Germline lookup yields CDR1 MNHNY and CDR2 SVGAGI (reference sequence). The chain couples TRBV6-6 to TRBJ1-2, with D tentatively TRBD1 (5 bases). Source material: PBMCs. This sequence was found in a man aged 18 to 30 in good health and CMV-seropositive. CDR3 in amino acids: CASSYPQDSTNYGYTF. The DNA for the CDR3 is TGTGCCAGCAGTTACCCTCAAGACAGCACAAACTATGGCTACACCTTC.